One and the same sample provided the 28 T cell receptor beta chains below, sequenced in a study of neurological immune-mediated disorders. TCRdb reanalysed the 5' RACE reads using MiXCR and keeps one entry per CDR3 protein. The sample comprises about 80,000 distinct CDR3 sequences, roughly 9.5% of which are singletons, and 1.7% rests with the top ten. The source material was PBMCs. The receptors were sampled from a man in his fifties or sixties in good health.

The genes are TRBV14 and TRBJ2-2; a weak D match, TRBD2 (6 bases). Trimming took 4 bases from V and 3 from J, leaving 15 bases between them. CDR3 size: 16 residues. Looked up from germline, CDR1 is SGHDN and CDR2 is FVKESK. CDR3 in amino acids: CASSLGLLRDTGELFF. The CDR3 region has the DNA TGTGCCAGCAGCCTGGGACTCCTAAGGGACACCGGGGAGCTGTTTTTT.

This clonotype was recorded many times. As the CDR3 is not closed by the conserved phenylalanine or tryptophan, this likely results from a read error. No DNA is shown, since the ends of the CDR3 on it are uncertain; the CDR3 is the one TCRdb lists. The chain combines TRBV7-9 with TRBJ1-3. From germline, CDR1 is SEHNR and CDR2 FQNEAQ (reference sequence). The CDR3 spans 14 residues, counting both ends. CDR3 amino acids: CASTLQGPTDPLSL.

At least ten counts were recorded for this clonotype. The chain employs TRBV5-1 and TRBJ1-6, with D possibly matching TRBD1 (5 bases). V lost 0 bases, J lost 7 bases, and 11 bases lay in between. This CDR3 region has 15 residues. Germline-derived CDR1 and CDR2 are SGHRS and YFSETQ. CDR3 DNA sequence: TGCGCCAGCAGCTTGGATCCAGGGAGCAATTCACCCCTCCACTTT. This translates into CASSLDPGSNSPLHF. The full variable domain, its missing parts supplied by reference TRBV5-1 and TRBJ1-6, is KAGVTQTPRYLIKTRGQQVTLSCSPISGHRSVSWYQQTPGQGLQFLFEYFSETQRNKGNFPGRFSGRQFSNSRSEMNVSTLELGDSALYLCASSLDPGSNSPLHFGNGTRLTVT.

This clonotype was recorded many times. J is TRBJ1-4 and V is TRBV7-6, with TRBD1 identical over 8 bases. The germline gives CDR1 SGHVS, CDR2 FNYEAQ. Unmatched junction bases numbered 10, after V lost 5 bases and J lost 8 bases. The CDR3 has 15 residues. CDR3 sequence (DNA): TGTGCCAGCAGCCCTGGAGGGGACAGGCGAGAAAAACTGTTTTTT. Translating it yields CASSPGGDRREKLFF.

This clonotype has at least ten counts. The chain carries TRBV6-5 and TRBJ1-1; a possible D gene is TRBD1 (5 bases). This CDR3 spans 15 amino acids. Trimming cost V 0 bases and J 2 bases, with 10 bases left between them. Germline values: CDR1 MNHEY, CDR2 SVGAGI. The DNA for the CDR3 is TGTGCCAGCAGTTACTCTGGCAGGGCCAACACTGAAGCTTTCTTT. This translates into CASSYSGRANTEAFF.

At least ten counts were recorded for this clonotype. The V gene is TRBV10-2, the J gene TRBJ2-1; D not certain. V was cut by 4 bases and J by 10 bases, with 11 bases left in between. CDR1 and CDR2 from the germline V gene are WSHSY and SAAADI. This CDR3 is 12 amino acids long. CDR3 sequence: CASSAGRYEQFF. The CDR3 nucleotides are TGCGCCAGCAGTGCGGGCCGCTACGAGCAGTTCTTC.

This clonotype appeared many times. The chain couples TRBV10-3 to TRBJ2-7; no firm D call. The CDR3 totals 11 residues. Germline-derived CDR1 and CDR2 are ENHRY and SYGVKD. V dropped 4 bases and J dropped 0 bases, with 1 base sitting between them. CDR3 sequence: CAISGSYEQYF. CDR3 nucleotides: TGTGCCATCAGTGGCTCCTACGAGCAGTACTTC.

Ten or more counts support this clonotype. The chain employs TRBV12-3 or TRBV12-4 and TRBJ2-3; 8 positions agree with TRBD2. V lost 4 bases to trimming and J lost 0 bases; unmatched junction nucleotides: 3. This CDR3 has 15 amino acids. CDR3 amino acids: CASSYGGRSTDTQYF. The CDR3 DNA follows: TGTGCCAGCAGTTACGGCGGGAGGAGCACAGATACGCAGTATTTT.

This clonotype was found many times. DNA of the CDR3: TGTGCCAGCTCACCACCACTTAGCGGGAGCTCCTACAATGAGCAGTTCTTC. Protein sequence: CASSPPLSGSSYNEQFF. This chain connects TRBV18 to TRBJ2-1; 9 bases are shared with TRBD2. Unmatched junction bases numbered 3, after V lost 0 bases and J lost 0 bases. The CDR3 runs 17 residues. Germline CDR1 is KGHSH and CDR2 is LQKENI.

Many counts were recorded for this clonotype. The J gene is TRBJ1-6, the V gene TRBV2; 9 nucleotides line up with TRBD1. V lost 6 bases to trimming and J lost 6 bases; unmatched junction nucleotides: 6. The CDR3 sequence is 15 residues long. CDR1 SNHLY and CDR2 FYNNEI come from the germline V gene. The CDR3 loop reads CASRAPGQGNSPLHF. In DNA, the CDR3 is TGTGCCAGCAGGGCCCCGGGACAGGGTAATTCACCCCTCCACTTT.

Comments on this clonotype: A much larger clone differs from this one at a single base, so this may be a read error. The chain has TRBV7-2 and TRBJ2-1; 7 bases line up with TRBD2. The CDR3 length is 16 residues. In germline, CDR1 is SGHTA, CDR2 FQGNSA. The chain's CDR3 is CASRPTGTTTYNERFF. The DNA of the CDR3 is TGTGCCAGCAGACCTACCGGGACTACTACCTACAATGAGCGGTTCTTC.

This clonotype was picked up many times. V gene TRBV28 combines with J gene TRBJ1-1, with D unclear. Trimming removed 6 bases from V and 4 bases from J, with 12 bases in between. Germline CDR1 and CDR2: MDHEN and SYDVKM. This CDR3 region has 13 residues. The CDR3 here is CASRMSEVTEAFF. The CDR3 DNA is TGTGCCAGCAGGATGTCGGAGGTCACTGAAGCTTTCTTT.

This clonotype was seen many times. V gene TRBV7-2 combines with J gene TRBJ2-7, with a possible D match to TRBD2 (6 bases). V shed 1 base and J shed 0 bases, with 13 bases lying between them. The germline gives CDR1 SGHTA, CDR2 FQGNSA. The CDR3 totals 16 residues. The CDR3 here is CASSLGTGGLSYEQYF. CDR3 DNA sequence: TGTGCCAGCAGCTTAGGGACTGGGGGACTCTCCTACGAGCAGTACTTC.

With respect to this clonotype: This may be a read error, as it is one base from a much larger clone. The chain has TRBV9 and TRBJ2-7, with 7 positions matching TRBD1. Germline-derived CDR1 and CDR2 are SGDLS and YYNGEE. CDR3 length: 16 amino acids. The V segment lost 0 bases and the J segment 4 bases; nucleotides outside the gene matches: 10. Written as DNA, the CDR3 is TGTGCCAGCAGCGTAGATCGGTTAGTGGGACAGTACGAGCAGTACTTC. This gives the protein CASSVDRLVGQYEQYF.

This clonotype showed up many times. The V gene is TRBV7-2, the J gene TRBJ2-4; D may be TRBD1 (6 bases). Germline V gene sequence: CDR1 SGHTA, CDR2 FQGNSA. V lost 5 bases and J 5 bases, leaving 7 bases between the germline ends. The CDR3 has 12 amino acids. As DNA, the CDR3 is TGTGCCAGCAGCCGGACAGAAAACATTCAGTACTTC. Translating it yields CASSRTENIQYF. Filled out from reference TRBV7-2 and TRBJ2-4, the complete variable domain reads GAGVSQSPSNKVTEKGKDVELRCDPISGHTALYWYRQSLGQGLEFLIYFQGNSAPDKSGLPSDRFSAERTGGSVSTLTIQRTQQEDSAVYLCASSRTENIQYFGAGTRLSVL.

Remarks on this clonotype: A much larger clonotype is one base distant, so this may be a read error. This chain connects TRBV5-1 to TRBJ2-2; TRBD2 agrees at 13 bases. The V and J ends lost 5 bases and 1 base, in that order; junction bases with no gene match: 5. Germline V lookup: CDR1 SGHRS, CDR2 YFSETQ. This CDR3 has 17 residues. The DNA of the CDR3 is TGCGCCAGCAGTAGGACTAGCGGGGGCCAGAACACCGGGGAGCTGTTTTTT. It codes for CASSRTSGGQNTGELFF. The whole variable domain, filled in from reference TRBV5-1 and TRBJ2-2, reads KAGVTQTPRYLIKTRGQQVTLSCSPISGHRSVSWYQQTPGQGLQFLFEYFSETQRNKGNFPGRFSGRQFSNSRSEMNVSTLELGDSALYLCASSRTSGGQNTGELFFGEGSRLTVL.

In this sample, this clonotype turned up many times. Here the CDR3 DNA reads TGTGCCATCAGAGGGACTAGCGGTCAAGAGACCCAGTACTTC. Its translation is CAIRGTSGQETQYF. This chain links TRBV10-3 with TRBJ2-5; 11 bases agree with TRBD2. The V gene end was trimmed by 6 bases and the J gene end by 2 bases; junction bases not matched to a gene: 2. The CDR3 loop spans 14 amino acids. Germline lookup yields CDR1 ENHRY and CDR2 SYGVKD.

This clonotype has a handful of counts. The chain couples TRBV5-1 to TRBJ1-5; no clear D. Germline CDR1 reads SGHRS; CDR2 reads YFSETQ. V was shortened by 2 bases and J by 7 bases, with 10 bases between the two germline ends. The CDR3 consists of 13 residues. DNA of the CDR3: TGCGCCAGCAGCTTAGGCGAGGACCAGCCCCAGCATTTT. The encoded protein is CASSLGEDQPQHF.

In this sample, this clonotype turned up many times. The V call is TRBV7-2, the J call TRBJ2-7, with D possibly TRBD1 on 5 matching bases. The germline V gene encodes CDR1 SGHTA and CDR2 FQGNSA. V was clipped by 8 bases and J by 5 bases, with 19 bases between them. The CDR3 extends over 14 amino acids. The CDR3 sequence is CASRWQGTSNEQYF. Here the CDR3 DNA reads TGTGCCAGCCGCTGGCAGGGAACGTCCAACGAGCAGTACTTC.

At least ten counts were recorded for this clonotype. This chain links TRBV7-2 with TRBJ1-3, with D hard to call. V lost 1 base, J lost 4 bases, and 11 bases lay in between. In germline, CDR1 is SGHTA, CDR2 FQGNSA. This CDR3 spans 15 amino acids. CDR3 sequence: CASSLEAALGNTIYF. The CDR3 nucleotides are TGTGCCAGCAGCTTAGAGGCAGCCTTAGGAAACACCATATATTTT.

The V call is TRBV20-1, the J call TRBJ1-3; 9 bases match TRBD1. V was pared by 0 bases and J by 8 bases, with 5 bases of the junction left unmatched. Germline CDR1 DFQATT, CDR2 SNEGSKA (reference sequence). The CDR3 totals 14 residues. DNA for the CDR3: TGCAGTGCTAGAGATGAGGACAGGGGTTACACCATATATTTT. It specifies CSARDEDRGYTIYF.

This clonotype was picked up many times. The chain uses TRBV10-3 and TRBJ2-7, with TRBD2 as a possible D gene (6 bases). Germline-derived CDR1 and CDR2 are ENHRY and SYGVKD. This CDR3 contains 16 residues. Trimming shortened V by 0 bases and J by 2 bases, and 14 bases separated the two germline ends. The chain's CDR3 is CAISESGGMGAYEQYF. CDR3 sequence (DNA): TGTGCCATCAGTGAGTCAGGCGGGATGGGGGCCTACGAGCAGTACTTC.

This clonotype came up many times. This rearrangement joins TRBV3-1 to TRBJ2-1; 9 nucleotides line up with TRBD2. The germline gives CDR1 LGHDT, CDR2 YNNKEL (reference sequence). V lost 1 base to trimming and J lost 6 bases; unmatched junction nucleotides: 4. The CDR3 loop spans 15 amino acids. CDR3 sequence: CASSQVSGGSNEQFF. In DNA form, the CDR3 reads TGTGCCAGCAGCCAAGTTAGCGGGGGATCCAATGAGCAGTTCTTC.

This clonotype was recorded at least ten times. The V and J genes are TRBV5-1 and TRBJ1-2, with D perhaps matching TRBD1 (6 bases). Trimming removed 3 bases from V and 8 bases from J, with 11 bases in between. This CDR3 comprises 12 residues. Germline V CDR1 and CDR2: SGHRS, YFSETQ. CDR3 residues: CASSSHRDGYTF. The DNA of the CDR3 is TGCGCCAGCAGCTCCCACAGGGACGGCTACACCTTC. Variable domain in full (rest from reference TRBV5-1 and TRBJ1-2): KAGVTQTPRYLIKTRGQQVTLSCSPISGHRSVSWYQQTPGQGLQFLFEYFSETQRNKGNFPGRFSGRQFSNSRSEMNVSTLELGDSALYLCASSSHRDGYTFGSGTRLTVV.

This clonotype showed up many times. This chain links TRBV7-2 with TRBJ2-5; TRBD2 matches 14 bases. CDR1 is SGHTA and CDR2 is FQGNSA in the germline V gene. Losses at the gene ends were 3 bases for V and 2 bases for J; bases not matched to a gene: 8. The CDR3 is 18 residues long. CDR3 loop: CASSLGGRTSGGQETQYF. The CDR3 DNA reads TGTGCCAGCAGCTTGGGTGGGCGGACTAGCGGGGGGCAAGAGACCCAGTACTTC.

This clonotype was seen at least ten times. The genes are TRBV5-6 and TRBJ1-3, with unresolved D. Germline assignment: CDR1 SGHDT and CDR2 YYEEEE. Trimming stripped 4 bases from V and 0 bases from J, with 11 bases between. The CDR3 extends over 15 amino acids. CDR3 DNA sequence: TGTGCCAGCAGCCCAGCAGGAAACTCTGGAAACACCATATATTTT. Translation: CASSPAGNSGNTIYF.

This clonotype has a handful of counts. This rearrangement joins TRBV6-2 or TRBV6-3 to TRBJ1-5, with 8 bases lining up with TRBD1. The trim removed 2 bases at V and 1 base at J, leaving 10 bases unmatched. The CDR3 is 18 amino acids. The germline gives CDR1 MNHEY, CDR2 SVGEGT. CDR3 loop: CASSYLLTDRESNQPQHF. The DNA of the CDR3 is TGTGCCAGCAGTTACCTCCTTACGGACAGGGAAAGCAATCAGCCCCAGCATTTT.

This clonotype was observed many times. This rearrangement joins TRBV18 to TRBJ2-3; D is unresolved. The CDR3 spans 15 residues. Trimming took off 2 bases at V and 2 bases at J, with 11 bases between the two ends. Germline CDR1 and CDR2: KGHSH and LQKENI. As DNA, the CDR3 is TGTGCCAGCTCACCAGAGTACCTAACCACAGATACGCAGTATTTT. This translates into CASSPEYLTTDTQYF.